This T cell receptor (beta chain) was observed in a study of T cell repertoires in cytomegalovirus infection. About the research overall: An indication of both CMV infection and matching HLA type came from public TCR beta signatures.

There are a few counts of this clonotype. As yet, its antigen is unknown. TCRdb reprocessed the reads with MiXCR, giving one entry per CDR3 protein. The sample has some 320,000 distinct CDR3 sequences, around 29% seen once. V gave up 2 bases and J gave up 7 bases, with 8 bases separating them. The CDR3 has 12 amino acids. The germline V gene has CDR1 LGHNA and CDR2 YNFKEQ. The TCR comes from a human donor in good health (CMV status not recorded). Some clones in this sample may be carry-over from other donors' samples. This sequence joins TRBV4-2 and TRBJ1-1; D is unresolved. The sequencing used cultured PBMCs, collected from culture after CMV antigen stimulation. The CDR3 DNA reads TGTGCCAGCAGCCAACAACCCAGTGAAGCTTTCTTT. This sequence encodes CASSQQPSEAFF.